The 3 T cell receptor beta chains below come from one sample, sequenced in a study of shared clonotypes between healthy human individuals. Profiled with immunoSEQ multiplex PCR; TCRdb holds only in-frame clones, not every one. The table has about 2.2 million clones, about 93% seen once. Naive CD8 populations comprised CD45RO-negative cells positively selected for CCR7, excluding terminally differentiated effector memory CD45RA+ cells. The sequenced material came from naive CD8+ T cells from PBMCs. The receptors come from a young man in good health. Some clones in this sample may be carry-over from other donors' samples.

This sequence joins TRBV28 and TRBJ2-7, with 14 bases aligning to TRBD2. Germline values: CDR1 MDHEN, CDR2 SYDVKM. The CDR3 spans 14 residues. J gave up 6 bases and V 7 bases, and 5 bases lay outside the gene matches. The CDR3 DNA reads TGTGCCAGCATCGGGACTAGCGGGAGTATCGAGCAGTACTTC. Amino acids: CASIGTSGSIEQYF. The entire variable domain, with the rest obtained from reference TRBV28 and TRBJ2-7, is as follows: DVKVTQSSRYLVKRTGEKVFLECVQDMDHENMFWYRQDPGLGLRLIYFSYDVKMKEKGDIPEGYSVSREKKERFSLILESASTNQTSMYLCASIGTSGSIEQYFGPGTRLTVT.

This chain uses TRBV15 with TRBJ2-3; 11 bases fit TRBD1. The CDR3 runs 15 residues. The V and J ends lost 5 bases and 3 bases, in that order; junction bases with no gene match: 4. CDR1 and CDR2 (germline): LNHNV, YYDKDF (reference sequence). The CDR3 bases are TGTGCCACCAGCTACGGGACAGGGGGGACAGATACGCAGTATTTT. The encoded protein is CATSYGTGGTDTQYF.

The chain uses TRBV7-9 and TRBJ2-1; 14 bases fit TRBD2. Germline CDR1 SEHNR, CDR2 FQNEAQ (reference sequence). The CDR3 spans 16 residues. Unmatched junction bases numbered 5, after V lost 3 bases and J lost 7 bases. Here the CDR3 DNA reads TGTGCCAGCAGCTTTCTCGGGACTAGCGGGAGTAATGAGCAGTTCTTC. As protein: CASSFLGTSGSNEQFF.